This TCR beta chain was captured in a study of blood T cell repertoires in COVID-19. Measured with immunoSEQ multiplex PCR; TCRdb has only the in-frame clones, and not every one. Here the sample spans about 440,000 clones, 70% to 90% being singletons. The specimen was PBMCs or T cells enriched from blood (not recorded which). The TCR sequence derives from a woman under 30 with acute COVID-19.

CDR3: CATSRDKRGYEQYF. The CDR3, as DNA: TGTGCCACCAGCAGAGATAAAAGGGGATACGAGCAGTACTTC. The chain couples TRBV15 to TRBJ2-7, with D possibly matching TRBD1 (5 bases). The germline V and J ends were trimmed by 0 bases and 4 bases, with 10 bases remaining between them. The germline V gene has CDR1 LNHNV and CDR2 YYDKDF (reference sequence). This CDR3 region has 14 residues. The whole variable domain, filled in from reference TRBV15 and TRBJ2-7, reads DAMVIQNPRYQVTQFGKPVTLSCSQTLNHNVMYWYQQKSSQAPKLLFHYYDKDFNNEADTPDNFQSRRPNTSFCFLDIRSPGLGDTAMYLCATSRDKRGYEQYFGPGTRLTVT.